This paragraph covers one T cell receptor beta chain sequence. The V end was cut by 7 bases, the J end by 1 base, with 17 bases between. From germline, CDR1 is MDHEN and CDR2 SYDVKM. The CDR3 covers 15 residues. The entry originates in a study of tumor-infiltrating lymphocytes in oesophageal squamous cell carcinoma. TCRdb re-called the PCR reads with MiXCR, one entry per CDR3 protein. Of roughly 20,000 distinct CDR3 sequences in the sample, less than 45% are singletons; the top ten hold about 13%. The gene calls are TRBV28 and TRBJ2-7, with D possibly TRBD2 on 6 matching bases. Sequences were obtained from normal esophageal tissue next to the tumor. This sequence originates from a male donor with esophageal squamous cell carcinoma. The CDR3 loop is CASTPSGLASYEQYF. Written as DNA, the CDR3 is TGTGCCAGCACCCCGTCGGGACTGGCTTCCTACGAGCAGTACTTC. Drawing the rest from reference TRBV28 and TRBJ2-7, the complete variable domain is DVKVTQSSRYLVKRTGEKVFLECVQDMDHENMFWYRQDPGLGLRLIYFSYDVKMKEKGDIPEGYSVSREKKERFSLILESASTNQTSMYLCASTPSGLASYEQYFGPGTRLTVT.